Each of the 31 T cell receptor beta chains below was sequenced from the same sample in a study of shared clonotypes between healthy human individuals. Sequencing used immunoSEQ multiplex PCR; TCRdb keeps in-frame clones, though not all of them. The sample lists over a million clones, 78% occurring once. The sequenced material came from memory CD4+ T cells from PBMCs. The subset is: CD45RA-negative fraction. The receptors come from a man younger than 35 in good health. Some clones in this sample may be carry-over from other donors' samples.

CDR3 DNA: TGTGCCAGCTCACCAGTCGGGACTAGCGGGAACTACGAGCAGTACTTC. It translates to CASSPVGTSGNYEQYF. The V and J genes are TRBV18 and TRBJ2-7; 13 nucleotides match TRBD2. This CDR3 contains 16 residues. Germline lookup yields CDR1 KGHSH and CDR2 LQKENI. J gave up 3 bases and V 2 bases, and 4 bases lay outside the gene matches.

V is TRBV5-8 and J is TRBJ1-1; D gene unclear. CDR3 length: 14 residues. V lost 2 bases and J lost 4, with 12 bases in between. Germline lookup yields CDR1 SGHTS and CDR2 YDEGEE. In DNA, the CDR3 is TGTGCCAGCAGCTTCGCTGGGATCGGCACTGAAGCTTTCTTT. This translates into CASSFAGIGTEAFF.

Only a few counts were recorded for this clone. The V call is TRBV27, the J call TRBJ2-7; 8 bases align to TRBD1. The V gene's germline CDR1 is MNHEY and CDR2 SMNVEV (reference sequence). The V gene end was trimmed by 2 bases and the J gene end by 4 bases; junction bases not matched to a gene: 4. This CDR3 is 14 amino acids long. CDR3: CASSLLGQGYEQYF. CDR3 sequence (DNA): TGTGCCAGCAGTTTACTAGGACAGGGTTACGAGCAGTACTTC.

This chain links TRBV6-1 with TRBJ2-2; a weak D match, TRBD2 (6 bases). The germline V and J ends were trimmed by 10 bases and 4 bases, with 16 bases remaining between them. Germline-derived CDR1 and CDR2 are MNHNS and SASEGT. The CDR3 runs to 14 residues. The CDR3 bases are TGTGCCACCAGGAGAACGGGAGTCACCGGGGAGCTGTTTTTT. Encoded protein: CATRRTGVTGELFF.

CDR3 DNA sequence: TGTGCCAGCAGTTTACGGGCAGGGGAATACAGCAATCAGCCCCAGCATTTT. Amino acids: CASSLRAGEYSNQPQHF. The V gene is TRBV27, the J gene TRBJ1-5; tentative D call: TRBD1 (6 bases). The germline V gene has CDR1 MNHEY and CDR2 SMNVEV (reference sequence). The CDR3 is made up of 17 amino acids. V was clipped by 2 bases and J by 1 base, with 15 bases between them.

This rearrangement joins TRBV7-3 to TRBJ2-2; D possibly corresponds to TRBD2 (5 bases). V lost 5 bases to trimming and J lost 7 bases, with 20 bases between them. The germline V gene encodes CDR1 SGHTA and CDR2 FQGTGA. The CDR3 is 16 amino acids. CDR3 sequence reads: CASSPSSASLGGELFF. The CDR3 coding sequence is TGTGCCAGCAGCCCAAGTTCCGCCTCACTAGGCGGGGAGCTGTTTTTT.

The chain has TRBV19 and TRBJ2-6; D unresolved. Germline assignment: CDR1 LNHDA and CDR2 SQIVND (reference sequence). This CDR3 is built from 14 residues. V lost 8 bases and J 1 base, leaving 9 bases between the germline ends. The CDR3 region has the DNA TGTGCCAGTCTCAAAACGTCTGGGGCCAACGTCCTGACTTTC. Amino acids: CASLKTSGANVLTF.

This rearrangement joins TRBV7-9 to TRBJ1-1, with D tentatively TRBD1 (5 bases). This CDR3 has 12 amino acids. Germline CDR1 and CDR2: SEHNR and FQNEAQ (reference sequence). V was shortened by 7 bases and J by 4 bases, with 10 bases between the two germline ends. CDR3 loop: CASTLRVTEAFF. The CDR3 region has the DNA TGTGCCAGCACCCTCAGGGTCACTGAAGCTTTCTTT.

The chain recombines TRBV27 with TRBJ1-5, with D possibly TRBD1 on 6 matching bases. The germline V gene has CDR1 MNHEY and CDR2 SMNVEV (reference sequence). The V end lost 5 bases, the J end lost 0 bases, and 14 bases lay between the germline ends. The CDR3 is 16 amino acids. The CDR3 coding sequence is TGTGCCAGCAGTCCGGACAGACTCCTTAGCAATCAGCCCCAGCATTTT. Protein product: CASSPDRLLSNQPQHF.

The chain uses TRBV6-4 and TRBJ2-7; 11 bases align to TRBD2. V was clipped by 6 bases and J by 3 bases; unmatched bases: 4. The CDR3 covers 14 residues. CDR1 and CDR2 (germline): MRHNA, SNTAGT. CDR3 amino acids: CASSGSGRGYEQYF. The CDR3 region has the DNA TGTGCCAGCAGCGGTAGCGGGAGGGGCTACGAGCAGTACTTC.

The chain recombines TRBV15 with TRBJ2-5; D is unresolved. The DNA end lines up better with TRBJ2-7; the J call may be wrong. The V gene's germline CDR1 is LNHNV and CDR2 YYDKDF (reference sequence). The CDR3 is made up of 13 amino acids. The CDR3 region has the DNA TGTGCCACCAGCAGAGTCCCCGTCTACGAGCAGTACTTC. Amino acids: CATSRVPVYEQYF.

The V call is TRBV10-3, the J call TRBJ1-2, with unresolved D. CDR1 and CDR2 from the germline V gene are ENHRY and SYGVKD. Trimming removed 3 bases from V and 7 bases from J, with 18 bases in between. The CDR3 has 15 amino acids. The CDR3 protein is CAISDQTARSSGYTF. The CDR3 bases are TGTGCCATCAGTGATCAGACGGCTCGGAGCAGTGGCTACACCTTC.

The rearrangement links TRBV29-1 to TRBJ1-1; D ambiguous. Germline assignment: CDR1 SQVTM and CDR2 ANQGSEA. The CDR3 runs 13 residues. Trimming pared 4 bases from V and 4 bases from J, leaving 13 bases between. The CDR3 DNA reads as TGCAGCGTTGTATCCCAGAGGACCACTGAAGCTTTCTTT. Its translation: CSVVSQRTTEAFF.

This clone has only one observation. V is TRBV28 and J is TRBJ1-2, with 7 bases fitting TRBD1. V shed 4 bases, J shed 6 bases, and the junction held 8 bases outside the gene matches. Germline CDR1 is MDHEN and CDR2 is SYDVKM. The CDR3 has 14 residues. The CDR3: CASSSIYRGHGYTF. The CDR3 DNA is TGTGCCAGCAGTTCCATTTACAGGGGACATGGCTACACCTTC.

The chain combines TRBV5-1 with TRBJ2-2; 7 bases agree with TRBD1. CDR1 and CDR2 (germline): SGHRS, YFSETQ. With V trimmed by 1 base and J by 7 bases, 4 bases remained unmatched. The CDR3 is made up of 14 amino acids. As DNA, the CDR3 is TGCGCCAGCAGCTTGAGGACAGGAGGCGGGGAGCTGTTTTTT. Protein sequence: CASSLRTGGGELFF.

The rearrangement uses TRBV7-3 and TRBJ2-7, with 9 positions matching TRBD2. The CDR3 runs to 16 residues. The V and J ends lost 0 bases and 4 bases, in that order; junction bases with no gene match: 7. Germline-derived CDR1 and CDR2 are SGHTA and FQGTGA. The CDR3 is CASSLTGGRASYEQYF. DNA for the CDR3: TGTGCCAGCAGCTTAACAGGCGGGAGGGCCAGTTACGAGCAGTACTTC.

This rearrangement joins TRBV6-6 to TRBJ2-7; 9 positions agree with TRBD1. From germline, CDR1 is MNHNY and CDR2 SVGAGI (reference sequence). This CDR3 spans 13 amino acids. V lost 6 bases to trimming and J lost 6 bases; unmatched junction nucleotides: 6. Here the CDR3 reads CASSLGTGREQYF. For the CDR3, the DNA is TGTGCCAGCAGCCTAGGGACAGGGCGCGAGCAGTACTTC.

The J gene is TRBJ2-7, the V gene TRBV28, with D unresolved. Per germline, CDR1 MDHEN and CDR2 SYDVKM. V lost 6 bases and J lost 3, with 15 bases in between. The CDR3 is made up of 14 amino acids. CDR3 nucleotides: TGTGCCAGCAGGGACCTAGATCTGTACTACGAGCAGTACTTC. This encodes CASRDLDLYYEQYF.

This rearrangement joins TRBV28 to TRBJ2-2; possible D gene TRBD2, 7 bases. The V end lost 10 bases, the J end lost 1 base, and 16 bases lay between the germline ends. CDR1 and CDR2 from the germline V gene are MDHEN and SYDVKM. The length of the CDR3 is 15 residues. CDR3 region: CATRRGGVNTGELFF. DNA of the CDR3: TGTGCCACCCGCAGGGGAGGGGTGAACACCGGGGAGCTGTTTTTT.

In its sample, this clone was seen once. The chain carries TRBV28 and TRBJ2-5; TRBD2 matches 10 bases. V lost 6 bases, J lost 2 bases, and 6 bases stayed unmatched. Germline CDR1 and CDR2: MDHEN and SYDVKM. The CDR3 has 15 amino acids. CDR3 bases: TGTGCCAGCAGCCCCAGGACTAGCGGTCAAGAGACCCAGTACTTC. This sequence encodes CASSPRTSGQETQYF.

V usage is TRBV7-3 and J usage is TRBJ2-1, with D unresolved. Germline V lookup: CDR1 SGHTA, CDR2 FQGTGA. Trimming cost V 5 bases and J 2 bases, with 16 bases left between them. The CDR3 has 16 residues. The DNA for the CDR3 is TGTGCCAGCAGCCCCAGTGTGGGGATCCCCTACAATGAGCAGTTCTTC. Its translation is CASSPSVGIPYNEQFF.

The rearrangement joins TRBV7-9 to TRBJ2-5; D is possibly TRBD1 or TRBD2 (6 bases each). From germline, CDR1 is SEHNR and CDR2 FQNEAQ (reference sequence). This CDR3 comprises 16 residues. Trimming stripped 5 bases from V and 4 bases from J, with 20 bases between. CDR3 nucleotide sequence: TGTGCCAGCAGCCCGGGGGTAGCAGGGGACGGAGAGACCCAGTACTTC. It encodes CASSPGVAGDGETQYF.

The V call is TRBV5-4, the J call TRBJ2-1; D gene unclear. CDR3 length equals 14 residues. CDR1 is SGHNT and CDR2 is YYREEE in the germline V gene (reference sequence). V was pared by 4 bases and J by 2 bases, with 10 bases between. The CDR3 loop is CASSRQVPYNEQFF. The CDR3, as DNA: TGTGCCAGCAGCCGGCAGGTTCCCTACAATGAGCAGTTCTTC. The whole variable domain, remainder taken from reference TRBV5-4 and TRBJ2-1, is ETGVTQSPTHLIKTRGQQVTLRCSSQSGHNTVSWYQQALGQGPQFIFQYYREEENGRGNFPPRFSGLQFPNYSSELNVNALELDDSALYLCASSRQVPYNEQFFGPGTRLTVL.

V and J are TRBV18 and TRBJ2-2; D may match TRBD1 or TRBD2 (6 bases each). Trimming stripped 3 bases from V and 2 bases from J, with 16 bases between. The germline V gene has CDR1 KGHSH and CDR2 LQKENI. The CDR3 has 17 amino acids. The CDR3 loop is CASSPTTGGLNTGELFF. The CDR3 DNA is TGTGCCAGCTCACCGACCACTGGGGGGCTCAACACCGGGGAGCTGTTTTTT.

The rearrangement joins TRBV14 to TRBJ2-7, with 7 bases matching TRBD2. This CDR3 region has 13 residues. CDR1 and CDR2 (germline): SGHDN, FVKESK. V was pared by 2 bases and J by 6 bases, with 4 bases of the junction left unmatched. In nucleotides, the CDR3 is TGTGCCAGCAGCCAAAGGGGAGGGGTCGAGCAGTACTTC. This sequence encodes CASSQRGGVEQYF.

The chain has TRBV4-3 and TRBJ2-3; 8 bases match TRBD1. CDR3 length: 18 residues. Trimming cost V 0 bases and J 0 bases; bases outside gene matches: 8. Germline CDR1 LGHNA, CDR2 YSLEER. This CDR3 is CASSQDLTGQASTDTQYF. Written as DNA, the CDR3 is TGCGCCAGCAGCCAAGATCTAACGGGACAGGCGAGCACAGATACGCAGTATTTT.

This chain uses TRBV7-6 with TRBJ2-5; D possibly corresponds to TRBD2 (5 bases). CDR3 length equals 15 residues. Germline CDR1 is SGHVS and CDR2 is FNYEAQ. Trimming removed 5 bases at V and 5 bases at J, with 18 bases between. In DNA form, the CDR3 reads TGTGCCAGCAGCCAGTACCCTCGGGGAAGGGAGACCCAGTACTTC. Translation: CASSQYPRGRETQYF. The full variable domain, its missing parts supplied by reference TRBV7-6 and TRBJ2-5, is GAGVSQSPRYKVTKRGQDVALRCDPISGHVSLYWYRQALGQGPEFLTYFNYEAQQDKSGLPNDRFSAERPEGSISTLTIQRTEQRDSAMYRCASSQYPRGRETQYFGPGTRLLVL.

The chain couples TRBV9 to TRBJ2-3; D remains ambiguous. Germline CDR1 SGDLS, CDR2 YYNGEE. The CDR3 runs to 14 residues. Trimming removed 6 bases at V and 2 bases at J, with 13 bases between. Written as DNA, the CDR3 is TGTGCCAGCACAATTGGTTTTCTCACAGATACGCAGTATTTT. This encodes CASTIGFLTDTQYF.

The chain has TRBV7-9 and TRBJ2-3, with 8 positions matching TRBD2. Germline values: CDR1 SEHNR, CDR2 FQNEAQ (reference sequence). Unmatched junction bases numbered 1, after V lost 2 bases and J lost 3 bases. This CDR3 contains 14 residues. CDR3 residues: CASSLRGRTDTQYF. The CDR3 nucleotides read TGTGCCAGCAGCTTACGCGGGAGGACAGATACGCAGTATTTT.

The V and J genes are TRBV6-5 and TRBJ1-5; 7 bases are shared with TRBD1. CDR1 MNHEY and CDR2 SVGAGI come from the germline V gene. V lost 2 bases to trimming and J lost 6 bases; unmatched junction nucleotides: 7. The CDR3 contains 15 residues. The CDR3: CASSYLGQARQPQHF. CDR3 nucleotide sequence: TGTGCCAGCAGTTACCTCGGACAGGCTCGTCAGCCCCAGCATTTT.

The chain combines TRBV7-3 with TRBJ1-4; D is undetermined. This CDR3 is built from 14 residues. V lost 6 bases and J lost 2, with 10 bases in between. Germline values: CDR1 SGHTA, CDR2 FQGTGA. CDR3 in amino acids: CASSSGRTNEKLFF. The CDR3 DNA sequence: TGTGCCAGCAGTAGCGGGCGGACTAATGAAAAACTGTTTTTT.